Described below is a single T cell receptor (beta chain) sequence and its context. The table lists this clonotype with many counts. Its antigen is unknown. No quality values exist for individual bases; no much larger clone is one base distant. Stable Graves' hyperthyroidism was defined as the absence of progression to ophthalmopathy over 18 months of follow-up. Hyperthyroidism patients were aged 18 to 65 years and newly diagnosed, with disease duration of less than 2 months. Any patient with an uncontrolled infection, another autoimmune disease, pregnancy or lactation was excluded. Diagnoses relied on clinical symptoms, serum thyroxine and TRAb, thyroid ultrasound and orbital computed tomography. PBMCs were isolated from more than 9 ml of fresh peripheral blood by Ficoll-Paque density gradient centrifugation. Total RNA was extracted using Trizol reagent, and RNA quality was assessed on an Agilent 2100 Bioanalyzer.

The entry originates in a study of T cells in Graves' hyperthyroidism and ophthalmopathy (dated by TCRdb to between 2018 and 2020). With respect to the entire study: Peripheral blood was sampled at the time of initial diagnosis, prior to any treatment. A discovery cohort of about 96 patients, approximately 45 with Graves' ophthalmopathy and about 60 with stable Graves' hyperthyroidism, was used to find distinguishing TCR V-J signatures. An independent validation cohort of under 20 hyperthyroidism patients and 17 patients who later progressed to ophthalmopathy tested prospective prediction of ophthalmopathy. For training and testing, the 110 or so patients in the discovery cohort were randomly divided in a 7:3 ratio. The study also compared thyroid tissue and blood T-cell repertoires from 6 or 7 Graves' hyperthyroidism patients. After sampling, hyperthyroidism patients received methimazole starting at 30 mg daily, and ophthalmopathy patients received high-dose intravenous methylprednisolone. The paper describes TCR Vbeta CDR3 sequencing of 140 or so peripheral blood samples, made up of about 41 ophthalmopathy patients, around 73 hyperthyroidism patients and 17 progressor patients. Beyond this particular receptor, the publication reports: Blood samples also contained most of the expanded thyroid clonotypes (frequency above 0.001), which suggests that blood repertoires may reflect thyroid immune responses. In cross-validation, a model built on a 13 V-J signature told ophthalmopathy apart from stable hyperthyroidism with less than 90% sensitivity and 81% to 82% specificity, and in testing the same model reached 80%/75%. In validation, progression to ophthalmopathy was predicted by the model with around 70% sensitivity and roughly 72% specificity, a median of roughly 6 months before onset. No statistical method was used to set the sample size in advance, and investigators knew the group allocation.

Via the germline V gene (reference sequence), CDR1 is LGHDT and CDR2 YNNKEL. Trimming removed 1 base from V and 0 bases from J, leaving 6 bases between the germline ends. The CDR3 starts with the cysteine, ends with the phenylalanine, and has 14 residues. The entry retains the CDR3 DNA only, 42 bases that are in frame from base 1. Amplification of TCR beta CDR3 regions was carried out from RNA transcripts. The TCR CDR3 was subjected to a first round of RT-PCR using the HTBI primer set and the Qiagen OneStep RT-PCR kit. Libraries were constructed in a second round of multiplex PCR, after which size selection and purification were carried out. Paired-end sequencing of the libraries was performed with 100 bp reads on an Illumina HiSeq2000. In the paper's pipeline: SOAPnuke was used to process the raw data, with reads discarded if the reads contained adapters or uncalled bases, had a mean Phred below 15, or lacked an exact constant-primer or identifier match. High-quality paired reads were merged using COPE v1.2.5, and each unique nucleotide sequence was defined as a clonotype. MiTCR v1.1 was used to align the clonotypes against IMGT TRBV, TRBD and TRBJ reference segments. The analysis was restricted to V-J combinations with a frequency above 0.0001, which together covered approximately 99% of the repertoires. The TCS score was defined as the ratio of F50 (clonal expansion) to E x V (chaos), calculated using BLOSUM62-based TCRdist between CDR3 peptides within each V-J. Welch's t-statistics and random forest reduced 500 to 650 V-J features to 10 to 15, which were used in a naive Bayes classifier (R e1071). TCRdb itself trimmed the public reads at Q25 with fastp, ran MiXCR and retained productive beta chains. Records with the same CDR3 protein are collapsed into one entry carrying the most frequent genes and DNA. In this record, the V and J calls reflect TCRdb's handling and not the investigators' own analysis. The sample data list under 650,000 distinct CDR3 sequences, and around 15% of these were observed just once. Around 4% of the sample is held by the ten biggest clonotypes.

The rearranged chain carries TRBV3-1 and TRBJ1-2; too little of a D gene remains to name it. This sequence was found in a woman aged 30 to 39 with Graves' hyperthyroidism. What was sequenced was blood. The nucleotide sequence is TGTGCCAGCAGCCAAGCAGAAGCTAACTATGGCTACACCTTC. Its translation is CASSQAEANYGYTF. Extended through the reference TRBV3-1 and TRBJ1-2 proteins, this CDR3 yields the full variable domain: DTAVSQTPKYLVTQMGNDKSIKCEQNLGHDTMYWYKQDSKKFLKIMFSYNNKELIINETVPNRFSPKSPDKAHLNLHINSLELGDSAVYFCASSQAEANYGYTFGSGTRLTVV.